This T cell receptor beta chain comes out of a study of response to subunit inactivated influenza vaccine. Study observations and caveats: Every seasonal influenza vaccination brings in few new T cells, the authors suggested.

The CDR3 is 15 amino acids. Looked up from germline, CDR1 is MDHEN and CDR2 is SYDVKM. The V end lost 6 bases, the J end lost 5 bases, and 19 bases lay between the germline ends. From the RT-PCR reads, TCRdb called clonotypes with MiXCR, one entry per CDR3 protein. The sample lists about 180,000 distinct CDR3 sequences; about a tenth were seen once. Details on this clonotype: Its cognate antigen is unknown.

The source of this sequence is a man aged 45-60 years who received an inactivated influenza vaccine. The chain joins TRBV28 to TRBJ1-1, with D possibly matching TRBD1 (5 bases). The source was non-naive T cells sorted from PBMCs, collected on the day of vaccination. In nucleotides, the CDR3 is TGTGCCAGCAGCCTCTTGAATCAGGGAGAGACTGAAGCTTTCTTT. Encoded protein: CASSLLNQGETEAFF. Using reference TRBV28 and TRBJ1-1 for the parts outside the CDR3, the full variable domain is DVKVTQSSRYLVKRTGEKVFLECVQDMDHENMFWYRQDPGLGLRLIYFSYDVKMKEKGDIPEGYSVSREKKERFSLILESASTNQTSMYLCASSLLNQGETEAFFGQGTRLTVV.